This T cell receptor beta chain emerged from a study of T cells after yellow fever vaccination. This CDR3 is built from 13 residues. J lost 7 bases, V lost 3 bases, and 4 bases had no gene match. Germline CDR1 DFQATT, CDR2 SNEGSKA (reference sequence). UMIs and a universal primer site were added when TCR cDNA was made by 5'RACE template switching. TCRdb itself ran the 5' RACE reads through MiXCR, one entry per CDR3 protein. The profile covers around 610,000 distinct CDR3 sequences, with less than 15% appearing a single time and 11% to 15% taken by the ten largest. The starting material was PBMCs, obtained on the day of the yellow fever booster vaccination. This sequence originates from a man aged 25 to 45 who received the YFV17D yellow fever vaccine. The chain combines TRBV20-1 with TRBJ2-1; 9 nucleotides line up with TRBD2. As DNA, the CDR3 is TGCAGTGCTAGGCGGCTAGCGGGGAATGAGCAGTTCTTC. Its translation is CSARRLAGNEQFF.